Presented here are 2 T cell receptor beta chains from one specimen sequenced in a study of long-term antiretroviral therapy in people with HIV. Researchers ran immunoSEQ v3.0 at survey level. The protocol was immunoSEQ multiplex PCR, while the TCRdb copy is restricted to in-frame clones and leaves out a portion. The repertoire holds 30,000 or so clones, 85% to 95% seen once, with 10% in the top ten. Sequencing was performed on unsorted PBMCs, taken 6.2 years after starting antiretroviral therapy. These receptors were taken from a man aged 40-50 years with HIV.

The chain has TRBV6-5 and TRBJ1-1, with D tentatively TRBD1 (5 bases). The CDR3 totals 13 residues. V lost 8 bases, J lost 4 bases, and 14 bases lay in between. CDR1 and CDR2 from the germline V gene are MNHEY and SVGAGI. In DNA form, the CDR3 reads TGTGCCAGCGGAGAACAGGCGGGCACTGAAGCTTTCTTT. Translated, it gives CASGEQAGTEAFF.

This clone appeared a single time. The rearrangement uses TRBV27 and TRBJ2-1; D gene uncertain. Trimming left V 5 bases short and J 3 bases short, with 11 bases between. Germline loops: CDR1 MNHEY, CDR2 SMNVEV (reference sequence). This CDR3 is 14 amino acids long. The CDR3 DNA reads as TGTGCCAGCAGTCCACCGACTTTCTACAATGAGCAGTTCTTC. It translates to CASSPPTFYNEQFF.